This is a list of T cell receptor beta chains from one sample in a study of blood T cell repertoires in COVID-19. Clones were sequenced by immunoSEQ multiplex PCR, and TCRdb holds only the in-frame ones, with some missing. In the table there are tens of thousands of clones, 83% of which are singletons. The material sequenced was peripheral blood. All receptors come from a man aged 35 to 55 with acute or convalescent COVID-19. Both conserved end residues are trimmed from each CDR3. Clone size is not always given. Where it is, it says once, few, many or a class for expanded clones.

TRBV14	TRBJ1-1	.	ASSQDLVRGTEAF
TRBV5-1	TRBJ2-5	.	ATKPGHLQETQY
TRBV19	TRBJ1-3	.	ASSIRGGNTIY
TRBV5-4	TRBJ2-1	once	ASRDSHNEQF
TRBV24-1	TRBJ2-7	.	ASIRDTQTEQY
TRBV11-2	TRBJ2-2	.	ASSFSPSGELF
TRBV27	TRBJ1-6	once	ASRTNVGSNSPLH
TRBV19	TRBJ1-1	.	ASSSRTLMNTEAF
TRBV11-2	TRBJ2-7	.	ASSHRTGGNEQY
TRBV5-6	TRBJ2-7	.	ASSSGQNYEQY
TRBV5-1	TRBJ2-1	.	ASSTGGVLF
TRBV13	TRBJ1-3	.	ASSSTSSGNTIY
TRBV14	TRBJ1-4	few	ASSYGRASTEKLF
TRBV5-4	TRBJ1-2	.	ASSSGTRESYT
TRBV6-5	TRBJ1-5	.	ASSYGHRGSQPQH
TRBV3-1/TRBV3-2	TRBJ1-3	.	ASSLDRGPGNTIY
TRBV7-8	TRBJ2-3	.	ASSLEAASTDTQY
TRBV5-1	TRBJ2-1	.	ASSLPGQGSGEQF
TRBV30	TRBJ1-5	.	AWAGQTNQPQH
TRBV2	TRBJ2-1	.	ASRREGDEQF
TRBV19	TRBJ1-1	.	ASTRGQGSYTEAF
TRBV5-4	TRBJ2-3	once	ASGLYSLADTQY
TRBV5-6	TRBJ2-3	.	ASSSGLTRTDTQY
TRBV9	TRBJ2-1	.	ASSVSLSGTSGNNEQF
TRBV30	TRBJ1-1	.	AWRGSRGTNTEAF
TRBV7-9	TRBJ2-5	.	ASVGIETQY
TRBV29-1	TRBJ1-5	.	SVGDRVNQPQH
TRBV4-2	TRBJ2-1	.	ASSQETSSISYNEQF
TRBV23-1	TRBJ2-3	.	ASRTHGQGFTDTQY
TRBV5-1	TRBJ2-1	.	ASSLSSGYNEQF
TRBV6-1	TRBJ1-6	.	ASSDLPLGSGQNSPLH